The 32 T cell receptor beta chains presented below share a single source sample, sequenced in a study of CD8 T cells in ankylosing spondylitis. Broader study findings: Typical of ankylosing spondylitis blood, it appeared, was a TCR beta motif of 7 or 8 highly homologous variants.

Their cognate antigens are unknown. TCRdb itself ran the 5' RACE reads through MiXCR, one entry per CDR3 protein. The table records hundreds of thousands of distinct CDR3 sequences, about 10% of them present only once. The sample consisted of blood, either unsorted or a sorted T cell fraction (not recorded which). These receptor sequences come from a male donor with ankylosing spondylitis.

The V and J genes are TRBV6-5 and TRBJ2-5; maybe TRBD1 (5 bases). V lost 2 bases and J 3 bases, leaving 16 bases between the germline ends. The CDR3 length is 16 residues. Germline CDR1 reads MNHEY; CDR2 reads SVGAGI. CDR3 residues: CASSYGRADPKETQYF. The CDR3 coding sequence is TGTGCCAGCAGTTACGGCAGGGCTGACCCTAAAGAGACCCAGTACTTC.

A single count supports this clonotype. A read error is possible here, since a much larger clone lies one base away. V gene TRBV6-1 combines with J gene TRBJ2-7; D not certain. There are 15 residues in the CDR3. CDR1 and CDR2 from the germline V gene are MNHNS and SASEGT. CDR3 sequence (DNA): TGTGCCAGCAGCCTACGTGGGCCCAGCTCCTACGAGCGGTACTTC. It encodes CASSLRGPSSYERYF.

The sample holds many counts of this clonotype. This rearrangement joins TRBV7-2 to TRBJ2-7, with 9 bases aligning to TRBD1. In germline, CDR1 is SGHTA, CDR2 FQGNSA. The CDR3 covers 15 residues. With V trimmed by 5 bases and J by 2 bases, 7 bases remained unmatched. CDR3 nucleotide sequence: TGTGCCAGCAGCCGTACTGGACAGGGGACCTACGAGCAGTACTTC. Residues: CASSRTGQGTYEQYF.

At least ten counts were recorded for this clonotype. The chain is built from TRBV20-1 and TRBJ2-7, with TRBD1 identical over 7 bases. Unmatched junction bases numbered 3, after V lost 1 base and J lost 0 bases. Germline V lookup: CDR1 DFQATT, CDR2 SNEGSKA (reference sequence). This CDR3 is built from 14 residues. The CDR3 DNA reads as TGCAGTGCTAGAGGGACAGGTAGCTCCTACGAGCAGTACTTC. This encodes CSARGTGSSYEQYF.

This sequence joins TRBV24-1 and TRBJ2-5; D is unresolved. The CDR3 length is 13 residues. The germline gives CDR1 KGHDR, CDR2 SFDVKD. Trimming removed 4 bases from V and 2 bases from J, with 7 bases in between. The CDR3 reads CATSEVNQETQYF. DNA of the CDR3: TGTGCCACCAGTGAGGTGAATCAAGAGACCCAGTACTTC.

This clonotype appeared a few times. The V gene is TRBV20-1, the J gene TRBJ2-4; D possibly uses TRBD1 or TRBD2 (5 bases each). CDR1 and CDR2 from the germline V gene are DFQATT and SNEGSKA (reference sequence). The CDR3 runs 14 residues. V was clipped by 0 bases and J by 1 base, with 7 bases between them. CDR3 sequence reads: CSAREGEAKNIQYF. The CDR3 DNA follows: TGCAGTGCTAGAGAGGGGGAGGCCAAAAACATTCAGTACTTC.

This clonotype was seen more than once but under ten times. The chain joins TRBV2 to TRBJ2-5; TRBD2 is a possible D gene (5 bases). In germline, CDR1 is SNHLY, CDR2 FYNNEI. CDR3 length: 13 residues. V was clipped by 4 bases and J by 3 bases, with 9 bases between them. The chain's CDR3 is CASSGHGEETQYF. In DNA, the CDR3 is TGTGCCAGCAGTGGGCACGGGGAAGAGACCCAGTACTTC. Complete variable domain (other parts from reference TRBV2 and TRBJ2-5): EPEVTQTPSHQVTQMGQEVILRCVPISNHLYFYWYRQILGQKVEFLVSFYNNEISEKSEIFDDQFSVERPDGSNFTLKIRSTKLEDSAMYFCASSGHGEETQYFGPGTRLLVL.

V is TRBV10-1 and J is TRBJ2-7; no firm D call. Looked up from germline, CDR1 is WNHNN and CDR2 is SYGVQD (reference sequence). Trimming shortened V by 6 bases and J by 2 bases, and 8 bases separated the two germline ends. The CDR3 consists of 12 residues. CDR3 bases: TGCGCCAGCAGCACTGCTACCTACGAGCAGTACTTC. It yields the protein CASSTATYEQYF.

This clonotype came up a few times. The V call is TRBV6-1, the J call TRBJ1-5, with TRBD1 matching over 7 bases. V shed 6 bases and J 4 bases; nucleotides not matched to a gene: 9. CDR1 is MNHNS and CDR2 is SASEGT in the germline V gene. This CDR3 comprises 15 residues. CDR3: CASRQTGIGNQPQHF. The CDR3 DNA follows: TGTGCCAGCAGACAGACAGGGATCGGTAATCAGCCCCAGCATTTT.

This clonotype was seen more than once but under ten times. The rearrangement joins TRBV10-3 to TRBJ1-1, with 8 nucleotides matching TRBD1. V dropped 3 bases and J dropped 5; count of bases not matched to a gene: 11. The germline V gene encodes CDR1 ENHRY and CDR2 SYGVKD. The CDR3 contains 16 residues. The CDR3 here is CAISDRPTGGRTEAFF. In nucleotides, the CDR3 is TGTGCCATCAGTGACAGGCCTACAGGGGGGAGAACTGAAGCTTTCTTT.

The V gene is TRBV5-4, the J gene TRBJ2-1, with D perhaps TRBD1 (9 bases). Deletions cut 4 bases from V and 7 bases from J, with 18 bases between. Germline V gene data show CDR1 as SGHNT and CDR2 as YYREEE (reference sequence). This CDR3 spans 15 amino acids. CDR3 amino acids: CASSPGGTGRNEQFF. Here the CDR3 DNA reads TGTGCCAGCAGCCCGGGAGGGACAGGGAGGAATGAGCAGTTCTTC.

This clonotype was found many times. The chain carries TRBV12-3 or TRBV12-4 and TRBJ2-5; 11 bases match TRBD2. The CDR3 length is 14 residues. After removal of 8 bases from V and 5 bases from J, the junction contained 7 bases not matched to a gene. CDR3 in amino acids: CASSWTSGLETQYF. DNA for the CDR3: TGTGCCAGCTCTTGGACTAGCGGGTTGGAGACCCAGTACTTC.

V gene TRBV29-1 combines with J gene TRBJ1-1; a possible D gene is TRBD1 (6 bases). Germline loops: CDR1 SQVTM, CDR2 ANQGSEA. With 4 bases removed from V and 1 base from J, the gap between germline ends came to 16 bases. This CDR3 contains 15 residues. CDR3 in DNA: TGCAGCGTTGTAGGGACACCAACTAGGAACACTGAAGCTTTCTTT. It encodes CSVVGTPTRNTEAFF.

This chain connects TRBV11-2 to TRBJ2-1; 13 bases line up with TRBD2. Germline-derived CDR1 and CDR2 are SGHAT and FQNNGV. The CDR3 totals 19 residues. V dropped 5 bases and J dropped 4; count of bases not matched to a gene: 14. Here the CDR3 reads CASSPAGTSGAVGYNEQFF. The CDR3 nucleotides read TGTGCCAGCAGCCCAGCCGGGACTAGCGGGGCCGTCGGATACAATGAGCAGTTCTTC.

This clonotype showed up just a few times. The chain has TRBV7-9 and TRBJ2-5; TRBD2 might be the D (6 bases). Germline V gives CDR1 SEHNR, CDR2 FQNEAQ (reference sequence). Trimming removed 2 bases from V and 2 bases from J, with 9 bases in between. The CDR3 consists of 14 residues. The CDR3 protein is CASSLWGVQETQYF. In DNA, the CDR3 is TGTGCCAGCAGCTTATGGGGGGTTCAAGAGACCCAGTACTTC.

This clonotype was picked up many times. The rearrangement uses TRBV7-2 and TRBJ2-7, with unresolved D. CDR3 length: 15 amino acids. Germline CDR1 SGHTA, CDR2 FQGNSA. V shed 6 bases and J shed 2 bases, with 17 bases lying between them. The CDR3 DNA sequence: TGTGCCAGCAGTCTTAAGGGCAGACCAACCTACGAGCAGTACTTC. Protein product: CASSLKGRPTYEQYF.

This clonotype was detected only once. V usage is TRBV28 and J usage is TRBJ2-1; D is possibly TRBD1 or TRBD2 (5 bases each). From germline, CDR1 is MDHEN and CDR2 SYDVKM. The V end lost 6 bases, the J end lost 5 bases, and 14 bases lay between the germline ends. The CDR3 is 14 residues long. In DNA, the CDR3 is TGTGCCAGCAGACTCGCCGGGACGGACAATGAGCAGTTCTTC. It specifies CASRLAGTDNEQFF.

The V gene is TRBV18, the J gene TRBJ2-5; D remains ambiguous. V was trimmed by 1 base and J by 4 bases, leaving 10 bases between them. CDR1 KGHSH and CDR2 LQKENI come from the germline V gene. The CDR3 is made up of 14 amino acids. Here the CDR3 reads CASSPRQPSETQYF. DNA of the CDR3: TGTGCCAGCTCACCACGCCAGCCCTCAGAGACCCAGTACTTC.

In this sample, this clonotype turned up many times. The chain joins TRBV20-1 to TRBJ1-5, with TRBD1 matching 8 bases. Germline loops: CDR1 DFQATT, CDR2 SNEGSKA (reference sequence). The CDR3 runs to 15 residues. V gave up 7 bases and J gave up 3 bases; unmatched junction bases: 11. Written as DNA, the CDR3 is TGCAGTGTAAAACGACTGGGACAGGTCAATCAGCCCCAGCATTTT. Translating gives CSVKRLGQVNQPQHF.

J is TRBJ1-1 and V is TRBV29-1; no reliable D call. Trimming left V 7 bases short and J 8 bases short, with 17 bases between. CDR3 length: 12 residues. Looked up from germline, CDR1 is SQVTM and CDR2 is ANQGSEA. The CDR3 region is CSAGEGIGEAFF. Here the CDR3 DNA reads TGCAGCGCCGGGGAGGGTATAGGAGAAGCTTTCTTT.

The chain carries TRBV7-2 and TRBJ2-7; 9 nucleotides agree with TRBD1. Germline V lookup: CDR1 SGHTA, CDR2 FQGNSA. This CDR3 comprises 15 residues. Trimming removed 5 bases from V and 4 bases from J; junction bases left unmatched: 9. CDR3 bases: TGTGCCAGCAGCCGACGGGACAGGGAATTTTACGAGCAGTACTTC. This translates into CASSRRDREFYEQYF. Variable domain in full (rest from reference TRBV7-2 and TRBJ2-7): GAGVSQSPSNKVTEKGKDVELRCDPISGHTALYWYRQSLGQGLEFLIYFQGNSAPDKSGLPSDRFSAERTGGSVSTLTIQRTQQEDSAVYLCASSRRDREFYEQYFGPGTRLTVT.

The table lists this clonotype with a few counts. CDR3 in DNA: TGTGCCAGCAGCTCCTGGGACAGGGTGAATTCACCCCTCCACTTT. Protein product: CASSSWDRVNSPLHF. The chain has TRBV5-6 and TRBJ1-6; 9 bases fit TRBD1. V dropped 3 bases and J dropped 7; count of bases not matched to a gene: 5. This CDR3 comprises 15 residues. Germline V gene lookup returns CDR1 SGHDT and CDR2 YYEEEE.

Remarks on this clonotype: This may be a read error, as it is one base from a much larger clone. The V and J genes are TRBV5-1 and TRBJ2-3; 8 nucleotides line up with TRBD1. The CDR3 length is 19 residues. From germline, CDR1 is SGHRS and CDR2 YFSETQ. The CDR3 DNA reads as TGCGCCAACAGCCTCTGGAGGCGTCGGACAGGGCAACCTACAGATACGCAGTATTTT. This codes for CANSLWRRRTGQPTDTQYF.

The CDR3 DNA reads as TGTGCCAGCAGCCCCCACTGGTACGAGACCCAGTACTTC. It encodes CASSPHWYETQYF. This chain links TRBV7-2 with TRBJ2-5; D remains ambiguous. CDR1 is SGHTA and CDR2 is FQGNSA in the germline V gene. The length of the CDR3 is 13 residues. Trimming stripped 5 bases from V and 5 bases from J, with 12 bases between.

This clonotype was found a few times. The CDR3, as DNA: TGTGCCAGCAGAAGATTCGCAGATACGCAGTATTTT. Encoded protein: CASRRFADTQYF. This chain connects TRBV6-6 to TRBJ2-3, with D uncertain. Germline CDR1 and CDR2: MNHNY and SVGAGI (reference sequence). This CDR3 comprises 12 residues. V lost 6 bases, J lost 4 bases, and 8 bases lay in between.

This clonotype showed up just a few times. The chain's CDR3 is CSARESPQVVEQYF. CDR3 in DNA: TGCAGTGCTAGAGAGTCCCCACAGGTCGTCGAGCAGTACTTC. The V and J genes are TRBV20-1 and TRBJ2-7; D might be TRBD1 (5 bases). Germline V gives CDR1 DFQATT, CDR2 SNEGSKA (reference sequence). The V gene lost 0 bases and the J gene lost 6 bases, with 15 bases spanning the gap. The CDR3 length is 14 residues.

There are a few counts of this clonotype. This rearrangement joins TRBV20-1 to TRBJ2-3, with 9 bases fitting TRBD1. Germline CDR1 reads DFQATT; CDR2 reads SNEGSKA (reference sequence). Trimming cost V 5 bases and J 7 bases; bases outside gene matches: 7. The CDR3 loop spans 13 amino acids. Here the CDR3 DNA reads TGCAGTGCTCGGACAGGGGTCGAATATACGCAGTATTTT. It translates to CSARTGVEYTQYF.

This clonotype was observed a few times. J is TRBJ1-4 and V is TRBV5-1; perhaps TRBD1 as D (6 bases). This CDR3 comprises 16 residues. Germline V gives CDR1 SGHRS, CDR2 YFSETQ. Trimming stripped 3 bases from V and 1 base from J, with 13 bases between. The CDR3 nucleotides are TGCGCCAGCAGCTCTTCCCCAGGGGAAACTAATGAAAAACTGTTTTTT. Translated, it gives CASSSSPGETNEKLFF.

This chain uses TRBV7-9 with TRBJ1-5; D is possibly TRBD1 (5 bases). This CDR3 region has 14 residues. The V gene's germline CDR1 is SEHNR and CDR2 FQNEAQ (reference sequence). Trimming left V 5 bases short and J 4 bases short, with 12 bases between. In nucleotides, the CDR3 is TGTGCCAGCAGCCGGGACCTCCCAAATCAGCCCCAGCATTTT. It codes for CASSRDLPNQPQHF.

The rearrangement uses TRBV7-2 and TRBJ2-6; D is undetermined. Trimming removed 0 bases from V and 0 bases from J, with 6 bases in between. CDR1 SGHTA and CDR2 FQGNSA come from the germline V gene. This CDR3 has 16 residues. As DNA, the CDR3 is TGTGCCAGCAGCTTAGCACCAGTCTCTGGGGCCAACGTCCTGACTTTC. This codes for CASSLAPVSGANVLTF.

This clonotype was observed at least ten times. The rearrangement uses TRBV10-3 and TRBJ2-1; 7 bases are shared with TRBD2. This CDR3 comprises 13 residues. V shed 8 bases and J 5 bases; nucleotides not matched to a gene: 6. The V gene's germline CDR1 is ENHRY and CDR2 SYGVKD. CDR3 in DNA: TGTGCCATCGGGGGGGTACGCGACAATGAGCAGTTCTTC. Encoded protein: CAIGGVRDNEQFF.

Only a few counts were recorded for this clonotype. This chain links TRBV20-1 with TRBJ2-4; D is possibly TRBD2 (6 bases). The length of the CDR3 is 15 residues. Deletions cut 6 bases from V and 2 bases from J, with 17 bases between. From germline, CDR1 is DFQATT and CDR2 SNEGSKA (reference sequence). The CDR3 region is CSAASGGTSKNIQYF. CDR3 nucleotides: TGCAGTGCCGCCAGCGGAGGGACGTCCAAAAACATTCAGTACTTC.